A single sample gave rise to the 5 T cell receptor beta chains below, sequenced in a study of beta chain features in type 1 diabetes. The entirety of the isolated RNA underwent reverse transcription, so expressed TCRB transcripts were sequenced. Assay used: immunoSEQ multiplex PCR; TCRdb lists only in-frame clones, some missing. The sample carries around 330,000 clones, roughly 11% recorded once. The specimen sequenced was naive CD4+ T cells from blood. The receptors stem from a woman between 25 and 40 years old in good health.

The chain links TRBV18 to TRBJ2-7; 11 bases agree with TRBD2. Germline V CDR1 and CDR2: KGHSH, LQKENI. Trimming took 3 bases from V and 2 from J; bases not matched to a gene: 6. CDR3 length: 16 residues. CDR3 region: CASSPKPTSGTYEQYF. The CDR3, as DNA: TGTGCCAGCTCACCTAAACCGACTAGCGGGACCTACGAGCAGTACTTC.

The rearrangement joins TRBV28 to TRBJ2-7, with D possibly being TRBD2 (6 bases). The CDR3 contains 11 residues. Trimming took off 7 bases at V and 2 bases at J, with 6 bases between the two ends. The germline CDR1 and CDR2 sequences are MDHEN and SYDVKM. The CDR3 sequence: CASTGAYEQYF. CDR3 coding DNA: TGTGCCAGCACGGGGGCCTACGAGCAGTACTTC.

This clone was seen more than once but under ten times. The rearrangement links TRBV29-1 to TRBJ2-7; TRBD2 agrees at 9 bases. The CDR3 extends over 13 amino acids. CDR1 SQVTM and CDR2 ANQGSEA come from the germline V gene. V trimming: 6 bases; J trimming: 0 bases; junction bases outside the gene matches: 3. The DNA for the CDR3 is TGCAGCGTGGGACTAGCTCCCTCCTACGAGCAGTACTTC. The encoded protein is CSVGLAPSYEQYF.

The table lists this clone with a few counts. The CDR3 here is CASSLSRQGHNEQYF. The CDR3 DNA reads TGCGCCAGCAGCTTGAGCAGACAGGGGCATAACGAGCAGTACTTC. The chain combines TRBV5-1 with TRBJ2-7; TRBD1 agrees at 8 bases. V trimming: 1 base; J trimming: 5 bases; junction bases outside the gene matches: 8. This CDR3 comprises 15 residues. Germline CDR1 and CDR2: SGHRS and YFSETQ. The entire variable domain, with the rest obtained from reference TRBV5-1 and TRBJ2-7, is as follows: KAGVTQTPRYLIKTRGQQVTLSCSPISGHRSVSWYQQTPGQGLQFLFEYFSETQRNKGNFPGRFSGRQFSNSRSEMNVSTLELGDSALYLCASSLSRQGHNEQYFGPGTRLTVT.

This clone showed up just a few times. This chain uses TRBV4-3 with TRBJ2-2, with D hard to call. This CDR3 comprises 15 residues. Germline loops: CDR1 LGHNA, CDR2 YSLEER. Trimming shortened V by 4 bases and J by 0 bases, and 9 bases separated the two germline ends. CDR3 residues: CASSPRQANTGELFF. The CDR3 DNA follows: TGCGCCAGCAGCCCCCGCCAGGCGAACACCGGGGAGCTGTTTTTT.